This T cell receptor (beta chain) was sequenced in a study of T cell repertoires in aging, cancer and after chemotherapy. Regarding the study as a whole: Median generation probability rose over the chemotherapy interval in each cancer cohort, suggesting rebound thymic output. In healthy donors, age-related TCR diversity loss mainly reflected lost richness.

Looked up from germline, CDR1 is LNHDA and CDR2 is SQIVND (reference sequence). Trimming left V 1 base short and J 2 bases short, with 14 bases between. The CDR3 loop spans 16 amino acids. Rearranged V-D-J TRB sequences were amplified with a mixed TRB-A/B primer pool. One entry per CDR3 protein, called by TCRdb with MiXCR from the multiplex PCR reads. This sample has over 1,400 distinct CDR3 sequences, with under 30% found just once. Peripheral blood genomic DNA, not sorted cells or RNA, was the template. In this sample, this clonotype is medium-sized (0.01 to 0.1%). Its antigen is not known. The chain couples TRBV19 to TRBJ2-5; D possibly uses TRBD1 or TRBD2 (5 bases each). Sequencing was performed on blood. The source is a human donor with a blood cancer. CDR3 amino acids: CASSIVGQEVQETQYF. CDR3 DNA: TGTGCCAGTAGTATAGTGGGGCAGGAGGTGCAAGAGACCCAGTACTTC.